Following are 21 T cell receptor beta chains from one sample sequenced in a study of cytomegalovirus exposure and HLA in healthy donors. This table comes from immunoSEQ multiplex PCR, and its TCRdb copy is limited to in-frame clones, with some not included. The sample lists about 130,000 clones, about 96% occurring once. The material sequenced was PBMCs. The receptors shown here come from a man aged 18-30 years in good health and CMV-seronegative.

This chain links TRBV6-1 with TRBJ2-3; 9 bases match TRBD2. This CDR3 spans 20 amino acids. Germline lookup yields CDR1 MNHNS and CDR2 SASEGT. V shed 1 base and J 6 bases; nucleotides not matched to a gene: 20. CDR3 DNA: TGTGCCAGCAGTGAAGAACCTGCGAATATAGCGGGAGCACTTTCGGATACGCAGTATTTT. This codes for CASSEEPANIAGALSDTQYF.

In its sample, this clone was seen a few times. This chain uses TRBV4-1 with TRBJ1-1, with D maybe TRBD1 (5 bases). The CDR3 totals 16 residues. The germline V gene has CDR1 MGHRA and CDR2 YSYEKL. This CDR3 reads CATAALNLVATDEAFF. For the CDR3, the DNA is TGCGCGACAGCAGCCCTTAACCTCGTGGCAACCGATGAAGCTTTCTTT.

This clone was found once. This sequence joins TRBV5-6 and TRBJ1-3, with D perhaps matching TRBD1 (6 bases). Germline CDR1 SGHDT, CDR2 YYEEEE. The CDR3 covers 15 residues. Trimming removed 4 bases from V and 0 bases from J, with 11 bases in between. CDR3 loop: CASSRTVSSGNTIYF. Here the CDR3 DNA reads TGTGCCAGCAGCAGGACAGTGAGCTCTGGAAACACCATATATTTT.

The chain couples TRBV5-1 to TRBJ2-1; D might be TRBD2 (6 bases). The V gene lost 4 bases and the J gene lost 2 bases, with 22 bases spanning the gap. Germline CDR1 reads SGHRS; CDR2 reads YFSETQ. This CDR3 contains 18 residues. CDR3 nucleotide sequence: TGCGCCAGCAGCGCCTGGACGTCCGGGACTCGGCCCTACAATGAGCAGTTCTTC. The encoded protein is CASSAWTSGTRPYNEQFF.

The chain employs TRBV7-3 and TRBJ1-2; TRBD1 matches 8 bases. CDR1 and CDR2 (germline): SGHTA, FQGTGA. V lost 4 bases to trimming and J lost 8 bases; unmatched junction nucleotides: 12. The CDR3 is 15 amino acids. The CDR3 here is CASSSNPGQGAGYTF. CDR3 DNA sequence: TGTGCCAGCAGCTCCAACCCGGGGCAGGGGGCGGGCTACACCTTC.

This clone was found once. The chain carries TRBV18 and TRBJ2-2; 9 bases fit TRBD2. Per germline, CDR1 KGHSH and CDR2 LQKENI. The junction had 6 bases not matched to a gene; V was cut back by 1 base and J by 0 bases. The CDR3 is 18 residues long. The CDR3 region has the DNA TGTGCCAGCTCACCACGGGCTAGCGGGGCTACGAACACCGGGGAGCTGTTTTTT. Residues: CASSPRASGATNTGELFF.

The chain carries TRBV28 and TRBJ2-1; 9 bases align to TRBD2. Germline trimming cut 3 bases from V and 8 bases from J; bases unmatched to any gene: 5. The germline V gene has CDR1 MDHEN and CDR2 SYDVKM. The length of the CDR3 is 14 residues. For the CDR3, the DNA is TGTGCCAGCAGTTTCGGATTAGCGGGAGATGAGCAGTTCTTC. It yields the protein CASSFGLAGDEQFF.

The genes are TRBV5-1 and TRBJ1-1; TRBD1 aligns across 7 bases. Germline CDR1 is SGHRS and CDR2 is YFSETQ. V was pared by 3 bases and J by 1 base, with 6 bases of the junction left unmatched. The CDR3 has 15 residues. The CDR3 region has the DNA TGCGCCAGCAGCTCCCGACAGGGAAAGAACACTGAAGCTTTCTTT. It specifies CASSSRQGKNTEAFF.

The chain links TRBV7-2 to TRBJ1-1; D may be TRBD1 (5 bases). CDR1 and CDR2 (germline): SGHTA, FQGNSA. The ends were cut back, 1 base at V and 1 base at J, with 13 bases in the middle. This CDR3 is 16 amino acids long. As DNA, the CDR3 is TGTGCCAGCAGCTTAGTAGATAGGACATCGAACACTGAAGCTTTCTTT. Encoded protein: CASSLVDRTSNTEAFF.

V usage is TRBV6-1 and J usage is TRBJ1-2; 7 bases are a match to TRBD1. The germline gives CDR1 MNHNS, CDR2 SASEGT. The CDR3 runs 14 residues. V lost 4 bases to trimming and J lost 7 bases; unmatched junction nucleotides: 9. As DNA, the CDR3 is TGTGCCAGCAGTGGACAGGGTTCTTTGACTGGCTACACCTTC. It specifies CASSGQGSLTGYTF.

V is TRBV7-3 and J is TRBJ2-5, with 8 bases matching TRBD1. CDR3 length: 15 residues. The ends lost 1 base at V and 4 bases at J; junction bases unmatched: 5. Germline CDR1 SGHTA, CDR2 FQGTGA. The CDR3 nucleotides are TGTGCCAGCAGCTTAAGACAGGGGCTGGGAGAGACCCAGTACTTC. It specifies CASSLRQGLGETQYF. Combining the CDR3 with reference TRBV7-3 and TRBJ2-5 gives the whole variable domain GAGVSQTPSNKVTEKGKYVELRCDPISGHTALYWYRQSLGQGPEFLIYFQGTGAADDSGLPNDRFFAVRPEGSVSTLKIQRTERGDSAVYLCASSLRQGLGETQYFGPGTRLLVL.

V is TRBV11-2 and J is TRBJ2-1, with D unresolved. With 1 base removed from V and 4 bases from J, the gap between germline ends came to 11 bases. CDR1 is SGHAT and CDR2 is FQNNGV in the germline V gene. CDR3 length equals 15 residues. CDR3 in amino acids: CASSLGRSIYNEQFF. The CDR3 nucleotides read TGTGCCAGCAGCTTAGGGAGAAGCATATACAATGAGCAGTTCTTC.

The chain has TRBV7-9 and TRBJ2-3; TRBD2 matches 8 bases. J lost 0 bases, V lost 5 bases, and 7 bases had no gene match. The V gene's germline CDR1 is SEHNR and CDR2 FQNEAQ (reference sequence). The CDR3 sequence is 16 residues long. In DNA, the CDR3 is TGTGCCAGCAGCCCCCCGACTAGCGTGAGCACAGATACGCAGTATTTT. Translated, it gives CASSPPTSVSTDTQYF. Full variable domain (missing parts from reference TRBV7-9 and TRBJ2-3): DTGVSQNPRHKITKRGQNVTFRCDPISEHNRLYWYRQTLGQGPEFLTYFQNEAQLEKSRLLSDRFSAERPKGSFSTLEIQRTEQGDSAMYLCASSPPTSVSTDTQYFGPGTRLTVL.

Here the CDR3 DNA reads TGTGCCAGCAGTTCATACTCGGCGGGTCAGCCCCAGCATTTT. Its translation: CASSSYSAGQPQHF. V and J are TRBV28 and TRBJ1-5; no clear D. The CDR3 contains 14 residues. The V gene lost 4 bases and the J gene lost 6 bases, with 13 bases spanning the gap. Germline V gene data show CDR1 as MDHEN and CDR2 as SYDVKM.

The rearrangement uses TRBV5-1 and TRBJ2-5, with D possibly matching TRBD1 (5 bases). V shed 5 bases and J shed 0 bases, with 11 bases lying between them. Germline V gene sequence: CDR1 SGHRS, CDR2 YFSETQ. There are 14 residues in the CDR3. CDR3 DNA: TGCGCCAGCAGGACAGATTCTTACCAAGAGACCCAGTACTTC. This encodes CASRTDSYQETQYF.

The J gene is TRBJ2-1, the V gene TRBV29-1; D remains unclear. Between the trimmed V and J ends, which lost 2 bases and 7 bases, there was a span of 6 bases. Looked up from germline, CDR1 is SQVTM and CDR2 is ANQGSEA. The CDR3 is 11 residues long. CDR3 amino acids: CSVETVNEQFF. CDR3 DNA: TGCAGCGTTGAAACGGTGAATGAGCAGTTCTTC.

This clone was seen more than once but under ten times. V usage is TRBV29-1 and J usage is TRBJ2-7; 7 nucleotides line up with TRBD1. V was clipped by 3 bases and J by 1 base; unmatched bases: 3. Germline CDR1 SQVTM, CDR2 ANQGSEA. The CDR3 is made up of 13 amino acids. Here the CDR3 reads CSVDGQESYEQYF. The DNA of the CDR3 is TGCAGCGTTGATGGACAGGAATCCTACGAGCAGTACTTC.

This clone was detected only once. The chain has TRBV25-1 and TRBJ2-1, with a possible D match to TRBD1 (5 bases). This CDR3 has 16 amino acids. Trimming pared 3 bases from V and 4 bases from J, leaving 16 bases between. Germline values: CDR1 MGHDK, CDR2 SYGVNS. CDR3 sequence reads: CASSDPGLGYYNEQFF. DNA for the CDR3: TGTGCCAGCAGTGACCCAGGGCTCGGGTATTACAATGAGCAGTTCTTC.

This chain links TRBV5-6 with TRBJ2-1; D gene ambiguous. V was cut by 2 bases and J by 1 base, with 13 bases left in between. This CDR3 is 16 amino acids long. Germline V lookup: CDR1 SGHDT, CDR2 YYEEEE. Written as DNA, the CDR3 is TGTGCCAGCAGCTTATACCACTTTCCTTCCTACAATGAGCAGTTCTTC. Protein sequence: CASSLYHFPSYNEQFF.

V is TRBV7-2 and J is TRBJ1-4, with a tentative D call TRBD1 (6 bases). This CDR3 has 14 amino acids. From germline, CDR1 is SGHTA and CDR2 FQGNSA. Trimming left V 3 bases short and J 7 bases short, with 12 bases between. This CDR3 is CASSFRGHIEKLFF. The CDR3 coding sequence is TGTGCCAGCAGCTTCAGGGGCCATATTGAAAAACTGTTTTTT.

V and J are TRBV27 and TRBJ2-1; possible D gene TRBD2, 5 bases. The CDR3 is made up of 15 amino acids. The V and J ends lost 6 bases and 9 bases respectively, with 21 bases between them. Germline V gives CDR1 MNHEY, CDR2 SMNVEV (reference sequence). In DNA, the CDR3 is TGTGCCAGCAGCCCTACCTGGGGAGTTCACGGTGAGCAGTTCTTC. Residues: CASSPTWGVHGEQFF.